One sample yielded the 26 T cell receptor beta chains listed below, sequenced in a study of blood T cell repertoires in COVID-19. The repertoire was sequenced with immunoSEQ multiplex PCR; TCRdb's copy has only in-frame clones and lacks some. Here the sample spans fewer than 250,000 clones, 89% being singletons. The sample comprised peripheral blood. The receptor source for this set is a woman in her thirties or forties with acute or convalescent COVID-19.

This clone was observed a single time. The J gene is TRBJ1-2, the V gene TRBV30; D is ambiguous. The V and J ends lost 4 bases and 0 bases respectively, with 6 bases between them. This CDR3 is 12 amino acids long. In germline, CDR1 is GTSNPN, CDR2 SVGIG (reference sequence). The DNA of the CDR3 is TGTGCCTGGAATGGAGCTAACTATGGCTACACCTTC. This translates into CAWNGANYGYTF. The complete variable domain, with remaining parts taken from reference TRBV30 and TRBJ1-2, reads SQTIHQWPATLVQPVGSPLSLECTVEGTSNPNLYWYRQAAGRGLQLLFYSVGIGQISSEVPQNLSASRPQDRQFILSSKKLLLSDSGFYLCAWNGANYGYTFGSGTRLTVV.

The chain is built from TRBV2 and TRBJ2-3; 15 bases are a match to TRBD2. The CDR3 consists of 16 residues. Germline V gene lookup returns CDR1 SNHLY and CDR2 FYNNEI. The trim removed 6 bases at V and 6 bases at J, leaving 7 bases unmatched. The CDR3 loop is CASRGLAGGPTDTQYF. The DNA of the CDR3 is TGTGCCAGCAGGGGACTAGCGGGGGGCCCCACCGATACGCAGTATTTT.

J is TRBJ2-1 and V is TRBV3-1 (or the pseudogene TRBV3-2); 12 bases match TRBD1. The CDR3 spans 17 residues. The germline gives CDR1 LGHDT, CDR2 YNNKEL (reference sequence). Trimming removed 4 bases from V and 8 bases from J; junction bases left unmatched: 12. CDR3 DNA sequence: TGTGCCAGCAGCCGGGACAGGGGGCCTCTTTTTTCCCATGAGCAGTTCTTC. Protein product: CASSRDRGPLFSHEQFF.

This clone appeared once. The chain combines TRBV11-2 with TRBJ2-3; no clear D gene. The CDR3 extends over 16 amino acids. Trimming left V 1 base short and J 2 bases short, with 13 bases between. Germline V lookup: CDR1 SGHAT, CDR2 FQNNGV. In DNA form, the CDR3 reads TGTGCCAGCAGCTTAGGGTTAGACTGGATCACAGATACGCAGTATTTT. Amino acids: CASSLGLDWITDTQYF.

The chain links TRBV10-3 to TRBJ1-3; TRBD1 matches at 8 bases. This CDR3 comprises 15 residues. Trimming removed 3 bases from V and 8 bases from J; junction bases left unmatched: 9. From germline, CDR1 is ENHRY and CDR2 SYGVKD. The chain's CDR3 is CAISDRTGSGHTIYF. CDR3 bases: TGTGCCATCAGTGACCGGACAGGGTCTGGGCACACCATATATTTT.

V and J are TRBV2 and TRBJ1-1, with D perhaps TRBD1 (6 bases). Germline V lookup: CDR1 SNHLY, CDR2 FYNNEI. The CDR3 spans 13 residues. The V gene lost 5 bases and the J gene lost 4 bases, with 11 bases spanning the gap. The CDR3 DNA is TGTGCCAGCAGTCGGACAGAGGGCACTGAAGCTTTCTTT. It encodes CASSRTEGTEAFF.

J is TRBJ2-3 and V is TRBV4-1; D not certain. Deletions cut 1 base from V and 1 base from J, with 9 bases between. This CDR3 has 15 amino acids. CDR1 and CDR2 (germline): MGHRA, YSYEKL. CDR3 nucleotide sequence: TGCGCCAGCAGCCAAGTCCCTCGGGGCACAGATACGCAGTATTTT. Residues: CASSQVPRGTDTQYF.

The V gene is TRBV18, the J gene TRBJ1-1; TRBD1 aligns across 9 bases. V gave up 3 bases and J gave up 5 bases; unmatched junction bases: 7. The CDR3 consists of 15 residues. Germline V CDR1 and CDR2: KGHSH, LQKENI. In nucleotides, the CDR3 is TGTGCCAGCTCACCTGGACAGGGGCGAGGGACTGAAGCTTTCTTT. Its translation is CASSPGQGRGTEAFF.

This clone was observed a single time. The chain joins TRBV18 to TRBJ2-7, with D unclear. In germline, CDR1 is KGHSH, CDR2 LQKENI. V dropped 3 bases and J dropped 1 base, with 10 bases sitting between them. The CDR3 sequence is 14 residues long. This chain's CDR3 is CASSPDSASYEQYV. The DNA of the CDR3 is TGTGCCAGCTCACCCGACTCCGCTTCCTACGAGCAGTACGTC.

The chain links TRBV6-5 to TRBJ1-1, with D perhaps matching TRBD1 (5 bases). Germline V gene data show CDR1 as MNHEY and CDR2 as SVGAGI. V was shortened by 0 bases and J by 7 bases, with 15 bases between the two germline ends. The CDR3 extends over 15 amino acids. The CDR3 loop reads CASSYSRGLDSEAFF. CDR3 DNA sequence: TGTGCCAGCAGTTACTCGAGGGGACTCGATAGTGAAGCTTTCTTT.

The DNA for the CDR3 is TGTGCCAGCACGTTCCCCCGAACTAGGGGCTACACCTTC. Translating gives CASTFPRTRGYTF. V usage is TRBV6-5 and J usage is TRBJ1-2; D is unclear. The CDR3 is 13 residues long. Trimming removed 7 bases at V and 8 bases at J, with 17 bases between. In germline, CDR1 is MNHEY, CDR2 SVGAGI.

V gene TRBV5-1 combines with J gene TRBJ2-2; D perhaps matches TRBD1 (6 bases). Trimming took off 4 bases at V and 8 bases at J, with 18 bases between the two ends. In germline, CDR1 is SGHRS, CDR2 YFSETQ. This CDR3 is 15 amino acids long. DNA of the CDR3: TGCGCCAGCAGCAAGGGGGACCCAGCGGCGGGGGAGCTGTTTTTT. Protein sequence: CASSKGDPAAGELFF.

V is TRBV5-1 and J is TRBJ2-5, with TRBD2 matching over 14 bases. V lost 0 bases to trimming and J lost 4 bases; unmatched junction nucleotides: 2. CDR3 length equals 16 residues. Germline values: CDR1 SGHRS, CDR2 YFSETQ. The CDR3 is CASSLAGTSGGETQYF. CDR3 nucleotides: TGCGCCAGCAGCTTGGCCGGGACTAGCGGGGGAGAGACCCAGTACTTC.

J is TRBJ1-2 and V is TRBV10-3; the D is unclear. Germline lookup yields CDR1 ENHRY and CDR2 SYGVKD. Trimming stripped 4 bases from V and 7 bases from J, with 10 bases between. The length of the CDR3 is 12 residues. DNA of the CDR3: TGTGCCATCAGTGTGTTGCGGGGTGGCTACACCTTC. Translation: CAISVLRGGYTF.

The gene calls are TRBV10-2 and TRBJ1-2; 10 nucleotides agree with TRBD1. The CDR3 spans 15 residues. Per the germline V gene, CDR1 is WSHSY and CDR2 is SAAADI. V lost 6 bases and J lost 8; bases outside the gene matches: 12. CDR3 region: CASSSAGDRGPGYTF. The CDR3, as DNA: TGCGCCAGCAGCTCCGCCGGTGACAGGGGGCCCGGCTACACCTTC.

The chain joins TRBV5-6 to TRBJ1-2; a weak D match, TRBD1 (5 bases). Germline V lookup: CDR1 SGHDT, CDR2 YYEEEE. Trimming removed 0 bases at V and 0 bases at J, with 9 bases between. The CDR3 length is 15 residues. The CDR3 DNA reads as TGTGCCAGCAGCTTGGGACAGCGAGCTAACTATGGCTACACCTTC. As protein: CASSLGQRANYGYTF.

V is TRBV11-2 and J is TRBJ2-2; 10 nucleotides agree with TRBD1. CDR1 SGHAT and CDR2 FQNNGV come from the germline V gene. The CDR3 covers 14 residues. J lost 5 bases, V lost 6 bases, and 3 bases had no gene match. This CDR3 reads CASSWTGGTGELFF. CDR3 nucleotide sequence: TGTGCCAGCAGTTGGACAGGGGGTACCGGGGAGCTGTTTTTT.

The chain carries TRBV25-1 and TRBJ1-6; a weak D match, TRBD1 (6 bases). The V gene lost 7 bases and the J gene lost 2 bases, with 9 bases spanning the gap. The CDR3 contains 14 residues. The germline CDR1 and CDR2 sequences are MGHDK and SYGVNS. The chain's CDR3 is CASKGVTYNSPLHF. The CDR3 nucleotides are TGTGCCAGCAAGGGGGTCACCTATAATTCACCCCTCCACTTT.

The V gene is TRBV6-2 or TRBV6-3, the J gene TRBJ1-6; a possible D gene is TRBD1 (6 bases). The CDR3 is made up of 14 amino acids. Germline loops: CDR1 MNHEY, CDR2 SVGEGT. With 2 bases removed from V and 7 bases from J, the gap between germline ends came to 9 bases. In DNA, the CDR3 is TGTGCCAGCAGTTACACAGGGATCAATTCACCCCTCCACTTT. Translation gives CASSYTGINSPLHF.

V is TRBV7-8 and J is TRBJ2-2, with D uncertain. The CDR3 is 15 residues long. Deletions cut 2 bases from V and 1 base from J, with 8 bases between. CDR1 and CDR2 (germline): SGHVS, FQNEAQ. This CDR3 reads CASSLQVENTGELFF. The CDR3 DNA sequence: TGTGCCAGCAGCTTACAGGTCGAGAACACCGGGGAGCTGTTTTTT.

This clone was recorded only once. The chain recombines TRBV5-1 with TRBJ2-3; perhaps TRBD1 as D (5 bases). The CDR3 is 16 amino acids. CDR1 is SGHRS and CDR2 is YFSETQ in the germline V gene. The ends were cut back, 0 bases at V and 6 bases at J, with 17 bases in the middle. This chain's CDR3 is CASSLGSSRAYDTQYF. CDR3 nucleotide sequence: TGCGCCAGCAGCTTGGGGTCGAGCAGGGCGTATGATACGCAGTATTTT.

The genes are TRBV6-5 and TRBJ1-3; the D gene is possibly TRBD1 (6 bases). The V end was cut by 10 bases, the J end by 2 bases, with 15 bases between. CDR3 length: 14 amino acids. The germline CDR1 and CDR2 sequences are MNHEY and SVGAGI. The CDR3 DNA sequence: TGTGCCACCTCGTTCAGGGGACCTGGAAACACCATATATTTT. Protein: CATSFRGPGNTIYF.

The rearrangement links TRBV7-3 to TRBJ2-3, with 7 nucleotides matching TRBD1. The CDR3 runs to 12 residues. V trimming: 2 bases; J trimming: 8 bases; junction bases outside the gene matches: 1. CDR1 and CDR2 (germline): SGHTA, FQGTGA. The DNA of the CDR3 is TGTGCCAGCAGCTTATCAGGGGGTACGCAGTATTTT. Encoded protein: CASSLSGGTQYF.

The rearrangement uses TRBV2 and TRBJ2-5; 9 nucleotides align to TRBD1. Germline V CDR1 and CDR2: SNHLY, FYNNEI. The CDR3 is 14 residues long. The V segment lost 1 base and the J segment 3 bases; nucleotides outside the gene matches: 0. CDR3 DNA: TGTGCCAGCAGTGAAGGGGACAGGGAAGAGACCCAGTACTTC. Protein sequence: CASSEGDREETQYF.

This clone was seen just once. The CDR3 DNA reads TGTGCCAGTAGTCCCAGAACAGGGGGGGTTGACTATGGCTACACCTTC. It yields the protein CASSPRTGGVDYGYTF. The V and J genes are TRBV19 and TRBJ1-2, with TRBD1 matching over 8 bases. CDR3 length: 16 amino acids. V lost 5 bases, J lost 3 bases, and 11 bases stayed unmatched. Germline V lookup: CDR1 LNHDA, CDR2 SQIVND (reference sequence).

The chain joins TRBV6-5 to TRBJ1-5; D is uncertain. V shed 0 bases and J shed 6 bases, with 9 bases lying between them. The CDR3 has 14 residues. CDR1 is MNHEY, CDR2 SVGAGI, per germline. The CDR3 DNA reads TGTGCCAGCAGTTACTCGGTAGTGATTCAGCCCCAGCATTTT. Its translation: CASSYSVVIQPQHF.